The next 3 T cell receptor beta chains were all read from a single sample in a study of identical twins. TCRdb re-called the 5' RACE reads with MiXCR, one entry per CDR3 protein. Of hundreds of thousands of distinct CDR3 sequences listed, around 8.3% are singletons. The same specimen was also included in a second study, on yellow fever vaccine responses in identical twins.

Sequences were obtained from PBMCs. Receptor source: a woman between 18 and 29 years old in good health.

This clonotype occurred many times. This sequence joins TRBV5-1 and TRBJ2-1; TRBD1 agrees at 10 bases. This CDR3 has 14 residues. V shed 4 bases, J shed 6 bases, and the junction held 4 bases outside the gene matches. Germline assignment: CDR1 SGHRS and CDR2 YFSETQ. CDR3 residues: CASSTGQGFNEQFF. CDR3 sequence (DNA): TGCGCCAGCAGCACGGGACAGGGGTTCAATGAGCAGTTCTTC.

This clonotype was counted a few times. V gene TRBV5-6 combines with J gene TRBJ2-7; D is undetermined. Germline CDR1 and CDR2: SGHDT and YYEEEE. V was clipped by 0 bases and J by 2 bases, with 12 bases between them. The CDR3 length is 15 residues. CDR3 DNA sequence: TGTGCCAGCAGCTTGGCCTCGGCGCGCCCCTACGAGCAGTACTTC. Protein sequence: CASSLASARPYEQYF.

This chain joins TRBV4-1 and TRBJ2-7; 7 bases align to TRBD1. Germline CDR1 is MGHRA and CDR2 is YSYEKL. CDR3 length: 16 residues. V shed 5 bases and J 4 bases; nucleotides not matched to a gene: 14. The CDR3 nucleotides read TGCGCCAGCAGCTCGTCAGGGGGTCTTTTAGTTTACGAGCAGTACTTC. It is translated as CASSSSGGLLVYEQYF.